The source of this TCR beta chain is a study of cytomegalovirus exposure and HLA in healthy donors. Study at large: Both the approximately 120 validation repertoires and the roughly 640 first-cohort repertoires used the same platform, as reported by a later analysis.

TCRdb's copy holds only in-frame clones and misses some; the assay was immunoSEQ multiplex PCR. The sample has 130,000 or so clones, 85% to 90% seen once. This clone was detected only a few times. Its antigen is not identified. The V gene lost 4 bases and the J gene lost 3 bases, with 9 bases spanning the gap. Germline V gene lookup returns CDR1 SGHAT and CDR2 FQDESV (reference sequence). This CDR3 comprises 13 residues. Findings and caveats of the study: For most TCR sequences rarity was the rule, although some public TCRs occurred in many donors. It was reportedly the case that the classifier diagnosed cytomegalovirus status with high specificity and sensitivity.

The study drew the donors from its approximately 130-subject validation cohort, separate from the roughly 700-subject first cohort. The chain combines TRBV11-1 with TRBJ1-2; D gene unclear. This TCR was sampled from a man younger than 40 in good health and CMV-seronegative. The sample comprised PBMCs. CDR3 in DNA: TGTGCCAGCAGCTCCCTGGCACACTATGGCTACACCTTC. This encodes CASSSLAHYGYTF.